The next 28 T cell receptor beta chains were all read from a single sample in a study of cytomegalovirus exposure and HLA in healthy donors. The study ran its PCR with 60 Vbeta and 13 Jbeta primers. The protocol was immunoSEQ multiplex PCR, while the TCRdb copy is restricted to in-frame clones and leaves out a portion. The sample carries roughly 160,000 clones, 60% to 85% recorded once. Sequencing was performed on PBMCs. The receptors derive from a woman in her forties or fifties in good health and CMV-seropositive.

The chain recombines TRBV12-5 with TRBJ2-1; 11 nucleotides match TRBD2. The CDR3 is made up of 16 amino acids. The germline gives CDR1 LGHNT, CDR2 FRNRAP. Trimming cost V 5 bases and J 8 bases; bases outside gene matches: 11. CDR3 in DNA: TGTGCTAGTGGTCCGACTAGCGGGGTGCTTGAGGATGAGCAGTTCTTC. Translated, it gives CASGPTSGVLEDEQFF.

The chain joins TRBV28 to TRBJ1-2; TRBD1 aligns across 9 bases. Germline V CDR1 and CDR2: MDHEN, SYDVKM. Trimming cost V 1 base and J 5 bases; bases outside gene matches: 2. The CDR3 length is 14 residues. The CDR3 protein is CASSLFGTGYGYTF. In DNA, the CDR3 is TGTGCCAGCAGTTTATTTGGGACAGGGTATGGCTACACCTTC.

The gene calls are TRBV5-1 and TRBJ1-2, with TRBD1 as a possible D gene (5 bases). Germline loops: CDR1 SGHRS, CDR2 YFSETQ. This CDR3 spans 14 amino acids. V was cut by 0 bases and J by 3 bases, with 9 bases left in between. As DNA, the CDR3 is TGCGCCAGCAGCTTGGGGGGCAGCTACTATGGCTACACCTTC. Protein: CASSLGGSYYGYTF.

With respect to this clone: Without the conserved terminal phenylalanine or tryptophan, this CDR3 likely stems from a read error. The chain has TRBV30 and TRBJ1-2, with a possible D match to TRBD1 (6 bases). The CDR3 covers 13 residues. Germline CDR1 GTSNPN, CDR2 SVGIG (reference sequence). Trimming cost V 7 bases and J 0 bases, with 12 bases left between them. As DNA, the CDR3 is TGTGCCTTTGGACAGAACCCTAACTATGGCTACACCCTC. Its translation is CAFGQNPNYGYTL.

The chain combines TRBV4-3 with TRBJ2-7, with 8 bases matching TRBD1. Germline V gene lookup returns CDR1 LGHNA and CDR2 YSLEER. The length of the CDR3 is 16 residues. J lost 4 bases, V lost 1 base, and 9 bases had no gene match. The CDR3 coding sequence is TGCGCCAGCAGCCAAGGCTTGCGAGGACAGGGTTACGAGCAGTACTTC. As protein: CASSQGLRGQGYEQYF.

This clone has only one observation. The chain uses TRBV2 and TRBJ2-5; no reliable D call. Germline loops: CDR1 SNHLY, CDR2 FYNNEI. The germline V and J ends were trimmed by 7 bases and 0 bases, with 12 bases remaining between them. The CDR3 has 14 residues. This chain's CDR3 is CASIPEVNQETQYF. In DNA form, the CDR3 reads TGTGCCAGCATCCCTGAGGTGAACCAAGAGACCCAGTACTTC. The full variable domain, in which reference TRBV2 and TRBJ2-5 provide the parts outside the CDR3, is EPEVTQTPSHQVTQMGQEVILRCVPISNHLYFYWYRQILGQKVEFLVSFYNNEISEKSEIFDDQFSVERPDGSNFTLKIRSTKLEDSAMYFCASIPEVNQETQYFGPGTRLLVL.

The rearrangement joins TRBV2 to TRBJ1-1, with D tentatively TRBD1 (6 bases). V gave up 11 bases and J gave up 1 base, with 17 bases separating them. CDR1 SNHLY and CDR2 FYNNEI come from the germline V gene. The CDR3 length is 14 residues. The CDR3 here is CASSPGTPNTEAFF. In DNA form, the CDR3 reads TGTGCCTCCTCCCCCGGGACACCGAACACTGAAGCTTTCTTT.

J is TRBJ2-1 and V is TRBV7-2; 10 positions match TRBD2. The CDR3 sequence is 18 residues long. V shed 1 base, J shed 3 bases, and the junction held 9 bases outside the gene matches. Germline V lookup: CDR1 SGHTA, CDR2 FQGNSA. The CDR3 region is CASSLVPSGGIFYNEQFF. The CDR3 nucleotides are TGTGCCAGCAGCTTAGTACCTAGCGGGGGAATATTCTACAATGAGCAGTTCTTC.

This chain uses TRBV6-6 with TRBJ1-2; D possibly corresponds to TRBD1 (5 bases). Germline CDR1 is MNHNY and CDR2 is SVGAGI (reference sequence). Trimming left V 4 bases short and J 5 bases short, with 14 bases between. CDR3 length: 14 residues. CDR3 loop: CASSSQGGGYGYTF. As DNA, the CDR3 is TGTGCCAGCAGTTCCCAGGGTGGAGGGTATGGCTACACCTTC.

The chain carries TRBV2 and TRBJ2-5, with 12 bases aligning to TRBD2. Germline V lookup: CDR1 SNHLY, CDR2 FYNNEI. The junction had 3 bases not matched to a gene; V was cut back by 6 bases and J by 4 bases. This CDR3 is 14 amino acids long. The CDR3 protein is CASRRLAGAETQYF. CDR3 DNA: TGTGCCAGCAGAAGACTAGCGGGGGCAGAGACCCAGTACTTC.

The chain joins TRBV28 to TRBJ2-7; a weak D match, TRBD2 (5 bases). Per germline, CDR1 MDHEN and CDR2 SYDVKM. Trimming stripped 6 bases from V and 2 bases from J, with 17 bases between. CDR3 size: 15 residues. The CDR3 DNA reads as TGTGCCAGCAGCCCTAATCCTGACGGGACCTACGAGCAGTACTTC. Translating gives CASSPNPDGTYEQYF.

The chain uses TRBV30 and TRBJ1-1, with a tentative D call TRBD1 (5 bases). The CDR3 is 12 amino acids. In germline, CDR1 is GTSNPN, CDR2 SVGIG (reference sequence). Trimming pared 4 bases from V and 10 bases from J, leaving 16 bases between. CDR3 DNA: TGTGCCTGGAATCCGGGACTGCCGGGAGCTTTCTTT. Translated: CAWNPGLPGAFF.

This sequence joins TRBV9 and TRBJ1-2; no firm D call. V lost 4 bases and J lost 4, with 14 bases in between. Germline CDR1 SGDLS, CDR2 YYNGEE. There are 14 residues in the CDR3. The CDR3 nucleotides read TGTGCCAGCAGCCCAAGGCAGGAAAGCTATGGCTACACCTTC. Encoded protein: CASSPRQESYGYTF.

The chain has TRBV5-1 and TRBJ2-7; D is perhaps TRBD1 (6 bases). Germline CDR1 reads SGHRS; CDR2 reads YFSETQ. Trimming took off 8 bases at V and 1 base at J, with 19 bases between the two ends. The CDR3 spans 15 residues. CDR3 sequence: CASEVGTRESYEQYF. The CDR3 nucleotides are TGCGCCAGTGAAGTCGGGACAAGGGAGTCCTACGAGCAGTACTTC.

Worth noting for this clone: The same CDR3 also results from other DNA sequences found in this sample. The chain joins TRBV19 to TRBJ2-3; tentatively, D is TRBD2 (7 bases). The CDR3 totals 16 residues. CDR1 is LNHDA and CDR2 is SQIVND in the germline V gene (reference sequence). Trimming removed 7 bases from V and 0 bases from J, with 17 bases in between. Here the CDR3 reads CASMGGGHPSTDTQYF. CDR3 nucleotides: TGTGCCAGTATGGGCGGGGGCCACCCTAGCACAGATACGCAGTATTTT.

In DNA form, the CDR3 reads TGTGCCAGCAGCCCCCGGACTAGCCCCTACCAGAATGAGCAGTTCTTC. It specifies CASSPRTSPYQNEQFF. V and J are TRBV7-2 and TRBJ2-1, with 8 bases fitting TRBD2. The germline V gene has CDR1 SGHTA and CDR2 FQGNSA. The length of the CDR3 is 16 residues. The V and J ends lost 5 bases and 7 bases, in that order; junction bases with no gene match: 13. Supplemented by reference TRBV7-2 and TRBJ2-1, the full variable domain reads GAGVSQSPSNKVTEKGKDVELRCDPISGHTALYWYRQSLGQGLEFLIYFQGNSAPDKSGLPSDRFSAERTGGSVSTLTIQRTQQEDSAVYLCASSPRTSPYQNEQFFGPGTRLTVL.

The DNA of the CDR3 is TGCGCCAGCAGCCAAGATTTTGGGGCGGGAGGCTACAATGAGCAGTTCTTC. Residues: CASSQDFGAGGYNEQFF. V is TRBV4-3 and J is TRBJ2-1; 8 nucleotides line up with TRBD2. The CDR3 covers 17 residues. J was trimmed by 3 bases and V by 0 bases; bases with no gene match: 7. In germline, CDR1 is LGHNA, CDR2 YSLEER.

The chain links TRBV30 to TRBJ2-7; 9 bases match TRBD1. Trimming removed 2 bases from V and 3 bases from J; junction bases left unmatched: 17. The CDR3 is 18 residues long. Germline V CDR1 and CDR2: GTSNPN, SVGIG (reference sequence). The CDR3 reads CAWSRSLRGTGRFYEQYF. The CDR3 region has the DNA TGTGCCTGGAGTCGGAGCTTAAGGGGGACAGGGAGATTCTACGAGCAGTACTTC.

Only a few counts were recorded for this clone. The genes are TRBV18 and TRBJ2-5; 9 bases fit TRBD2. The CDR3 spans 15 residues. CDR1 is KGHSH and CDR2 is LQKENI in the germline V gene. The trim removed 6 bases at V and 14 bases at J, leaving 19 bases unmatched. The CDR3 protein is CASSPTSSGRGPSYF. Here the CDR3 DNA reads TGTGCCAGCTCGCCTACAAGTAGCGGGAGAGGGCCATCCTACTTC.

The CDR3 nucleotides are TGTGCCAGCAGTAGAAACCGGGACAGAGCTAACTATGGCTACACCTTC. Amino acids: CASSRNRDRANYGYTF. The rearrangement links TRBV27 to TRBJ1-2; 7 nucleotides match TRBD1. J was trimmed by 0 bases and V by 5 bases; bases with no gene match: 9. Germline V gene sequence: CDR1 MNHEY, CDR2 SMNVEV (reference sequence). This CDR3 region has 16 residues.

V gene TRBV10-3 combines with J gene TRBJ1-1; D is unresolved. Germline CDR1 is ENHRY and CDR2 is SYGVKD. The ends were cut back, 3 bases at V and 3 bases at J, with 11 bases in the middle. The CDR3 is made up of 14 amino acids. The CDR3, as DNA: TGTGCCATCAGTGACCCGGGTCCGGACACTGAAGCTTTCTTT. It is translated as CAISDPGPDTEAFF.

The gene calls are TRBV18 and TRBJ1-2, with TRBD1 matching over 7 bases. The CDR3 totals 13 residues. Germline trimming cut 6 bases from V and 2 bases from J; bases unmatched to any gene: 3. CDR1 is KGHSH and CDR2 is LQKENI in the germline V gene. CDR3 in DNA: TGTGCCAGCTCGTCGGGACAGAACTATGGCTACACCTTC. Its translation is CASSSGQNYGYTF.

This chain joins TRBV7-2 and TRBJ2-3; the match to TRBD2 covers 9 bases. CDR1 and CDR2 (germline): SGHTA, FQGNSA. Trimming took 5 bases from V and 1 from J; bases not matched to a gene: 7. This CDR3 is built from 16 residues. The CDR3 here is CASSPRAGGGTDTQYF. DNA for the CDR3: TGTGCCAGCAGCCCACGGGCGGGAGGGGGCACAGATACGCAGTATTTT.

CDR3 residues: CASSMEGGWENTEAFF. As DNA, the CDR3 is TGTGCCAGTAGTATGGAGGGAGGGTGGGAAAACACTGAAGCTTTCTTT. The V gene is TRBV19, the J gene TRBJ1-1; no clear D. V shed 3 bases and J shed 2 bases, with 16 bases lying between them. The germline V gene has CDR1 LNHDA and CDR2 SQIVND (reference sequence). CDR3 length equals 16 residues. Full variable domain (outside the CDR3, taken from reference TRBV19 and TRBJ1-1): DGGITQSPKYLFRKEGQNVTLSCEQNLNHDAMYWYRQDPGQGLRLIYYSQIVNDFQKGDIAEGYSVSREKKESFPLTVTSAQKNPTAFYLCASSMEGGWENTEAFFGQGTRLTVV.

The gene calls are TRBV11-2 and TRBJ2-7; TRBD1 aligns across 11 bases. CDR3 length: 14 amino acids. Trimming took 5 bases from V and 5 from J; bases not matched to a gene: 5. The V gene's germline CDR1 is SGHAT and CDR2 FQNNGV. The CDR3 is CASSNRTGGNEQYF. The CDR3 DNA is TGTGCCAGCAGCAACCGGACAGGGGGCAACGAGCAGTACTTC.

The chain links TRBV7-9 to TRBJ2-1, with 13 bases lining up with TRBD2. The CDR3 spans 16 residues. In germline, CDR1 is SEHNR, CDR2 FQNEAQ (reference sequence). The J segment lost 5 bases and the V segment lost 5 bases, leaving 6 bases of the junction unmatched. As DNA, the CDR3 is TGTGCCAGCAGCCCCGGACTAGCGGGAGCCAACAATGAGCAGTTCTTC. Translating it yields CASSPGLAGANNEQFF.

Here the CDR3 DNA reads TGTGCCAGCAGCTTAGATCTAGCGGGCAACTCCTACAATGAGCAGTTCTTC. Its translation: CASSLDLAGNSYNEQFF. The V and J genes are TRBV7-9 and TRBJ2-1, with 8 nucleotides matching TRBD2. CDR1 is SEHNR, CDR2 FQNEAQ, per germline (reference sequence). The CDR3 spans 17 residues. V lost 1 base and J lost 0; bases outside the gene matches: 5.

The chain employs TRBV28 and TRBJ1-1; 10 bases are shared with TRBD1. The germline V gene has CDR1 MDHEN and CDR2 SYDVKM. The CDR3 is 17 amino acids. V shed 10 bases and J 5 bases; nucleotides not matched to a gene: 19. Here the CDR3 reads CATTPDRGGGGRTEAFF. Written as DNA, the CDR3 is TGTGCCACCACCCCGGACAGGGGGGGAGGAGGGCGAACTGAAGCTTTCTTT.